This T cell receptor beta chain was sequenced for a study of cytomegalovirus exposure and HLA in healthy donors. Study details: In an earlier analysis, approximately 120 million unique TCR beta sequences were found from some 170 million T cells. Whole-study results and caveats: It was 164 TCR beta chains that were listed as cytomegalovirus-associated. Upon later analysis, HLA-associated TCR beta chains proved more clonally expanded than other, equally common chains.

Worth noting for this clone: Its antigen remains unknown.

V was clipped by 0 bases and J by 9 bases; unmatched bases: 7. The CDR3 is 15 amino acids. CDR1 is SGDLS and CDR2 is YYNGEE in the germline V gene. PCR involved 60 Vbeta and 13 Jbeta primers. Study processing details: As a later analysis found, there were 82 million or so unique TCR beta chains, of which around 9.9 million were shared. Using immunoSEQ multiplex PCR, the repertoire was profiled, and TCRdb retains in-frame clones only, with some absent. Clonal size and the V and J genes are those of that table, whereas D and trimming came from the DNA. The table includes about 130,000 clones, more than 65% detected once.

The V and J genes are TRBV9 and TRBJ2-1; 9 bases are a match to TRBD2. Sequencing input: PBMCs. This receptor was taken from a woman aged 18-29 years in good health and CMV-seropositive. For the CDR3, the DNA is TGTGCCAGCAGCGTAGAGGGGACTAGCCTCAGTGAGCAGTTCTTC. Translating gives CASSVEGTSLSEQFF.